This T cell receptor (beta chain) was captured in a study of shared clonotypes between healthy human individuals (TCRdb year 2020). For the study in its entirety: The cohort included three men and a couple of women between 18 and 49 years of age. Leukapheresis yielded between about 0.85 and 10 billion PBMCs per donor. For each donor, three plates each were used for CD4 naive and CD4 memory, two plates were used for CD8 naive, and one plate was used for CD8 memory. To increase sequencing depth and limit assay-specific biases, TCR repertoire library preparation and sequencing were carried out by different laboratories using diverse techniques. To estimate repertoire size and how much clonotypes are shared between individuals, the study performed deep sequencing of blood TCR repertoires from a handful of healthy adults. What the research found in general, with its limitations: Compared with non-shared clonotypes, the clonotypes found in all four sorted-subset donors had higher generation probabilities. Sampling was restricted to blood, and TCR repertoires in tissues likely differ from the TCR repertoires found in blood. Based on pairwise subsampling, the degree of clonotype sharing among donors was expected to be affected by sequencing depth. Incomplete sequencing was indicated by rarefaction of sorted-subset datasets, despite the large sequencing depth. Naive subsets generally had larger estimated clonotype richness than memory subsets did. Approximately 5% of naive CD4, roughly 3.5% of naive CD8, 2.3% of memory CD4, and approximately 0.4% of memory CD8 clonotypes were shared across several donors. Because the study included a small number of donors, the genetic and exposure-history diversity represented was limited.

TCR CDR3 regions were amplified from genomic DNA by multiplex PCR using the deep immunoSEQ assay. Extracted genomic DNA from each cell subset was distributed evenly across all wells of several immunoSEQ 96-well plates, and each plate was treated as a replicate. For sorted subsets, 200 to 250 ng genomic DNA, equal to tens of thousands of T cell genomes, was loaded into each replicate PCR. The purified libraries were quantified using a Qubit 3.0 fluorometer, sized with a Bioanalyzer 2100, and then quantified again using the KAPA Library Quantification kit. Every immunoSEQ 96-well plate was sequenced on a separate single-read 150-cycle Illumina NextSeq 550 flow cell. As for how the authors treated the data: The immunoSEQ output contained only junctional sequences without quality scores, so filtering could not match that applied to full-length reads. To assign V/J genes and CDR3, sequences were annotated using PyIR, a Python wrapper for IgBLAST v1.9, with IMGT germline references. Any read was removed if the V/J assignment was weak (E-value above 1e-6), the CDR3 was missing, or the read contained stop codons, out-of-frame junctions, or ambiguous translated residues. V3J clonotypes were defined by identical inferred V gene, J gene, and CDR3 amino acid sequence. Percentage overlap between repertoires was computed as shared unique clonotypes divided by the size of the smaller repertoire. Richness of each repertoire was evaluated using RTK rarefaction, the Chao1 estimator, and Recon v2.1 estimates of unobserved clonotypes. Generation probabilities for all TCRbeta clonotypes obtained by the gDNA method from several donors were computed using OLGA. Drawn from immuneACCESS, this table holds only the in-frame rearrangements with V and J called that TCRdb kept. Clones are partly lost; checked studies trace under half to an unresolved V gene and leave the rest unexplained. Clone size and V and J calls were adopted from that table, with D and trimming inferred from the DNA. The sample yields roughly 2,000,000 clones; about 95% were counted once. Under 1.5% of the sample comes from the top ten.

CD8 naive samples consisted of CD45RO-negative cells that were positively selected for CCR7, yielding a CD45RA+CCR7+ population without TemRA cells. The donors were healthy, HIV-negative adults who had no recently reported acute infections or vaccinations. Only Caucasian adults living in Nashville, Tennessee, USA were represented among the donors. After blood collection by leukapheresis, PBMCs were isolated using Ficoll-Histopaque density gradient centrifugation and then cryopreserved in the vapor phase of liquid nitrogen. Purity and quantity of every magnetically sorted T cell population were checked by analytical flow cytometry. Genomic DNA was isolated from each sorted fraction and quantified by UV absorbance on a Nanodrop 2000c. Worth noting for this clone: The target of this receptor is not known. Base qualities are not recorded, but no much larger clone differs from it by a single base.

Here V drops 4 bases and J drops 2 bases, and the junction holds 19 bases not matched to any gene. CDR1 and CDR2, per the germline V gene, are MNHNS and SASEGT. There are 20 amino acids in the CDR3, from cysteine to phenylalanine inclusive. The DNA shown is the 60-base CDR3, in frame from base 1. This clonotype was sampled from a man aged 18 to 30 in good health. The chain joins TRBV6-1 to TRBJ2-5, and 10 bases in between align with TRBD2. The sample taken for sequencing was naive CD8+ T cells sorted from blood. Explained via the paper, the cell subset or site label denotes: CD45RA+CCR7+. This receptor has the CDR3 CASSAPGGGETSGYQETQYF. The nucleotide sequence reads as follows: TGTGCCAGCAGTGCACCAGGGGGCGGCGAGACTAGCGGGTATCAAGAGACCCAGTACTTC.